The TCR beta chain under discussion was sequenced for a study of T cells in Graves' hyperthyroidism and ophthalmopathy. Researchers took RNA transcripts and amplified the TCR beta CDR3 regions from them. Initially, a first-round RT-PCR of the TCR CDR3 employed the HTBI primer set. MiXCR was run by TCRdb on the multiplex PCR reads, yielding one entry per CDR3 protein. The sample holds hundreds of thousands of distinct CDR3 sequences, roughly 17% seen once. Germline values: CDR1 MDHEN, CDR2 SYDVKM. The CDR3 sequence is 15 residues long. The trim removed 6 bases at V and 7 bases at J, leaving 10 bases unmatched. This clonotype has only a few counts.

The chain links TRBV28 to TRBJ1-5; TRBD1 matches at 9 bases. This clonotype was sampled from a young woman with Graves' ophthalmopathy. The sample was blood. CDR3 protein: CASRLTGGSRQPQHF. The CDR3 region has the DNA TGTGCCAGCAGGTTGACAGGGGGAAGTCGGCAGCCCCAGCATTTT.